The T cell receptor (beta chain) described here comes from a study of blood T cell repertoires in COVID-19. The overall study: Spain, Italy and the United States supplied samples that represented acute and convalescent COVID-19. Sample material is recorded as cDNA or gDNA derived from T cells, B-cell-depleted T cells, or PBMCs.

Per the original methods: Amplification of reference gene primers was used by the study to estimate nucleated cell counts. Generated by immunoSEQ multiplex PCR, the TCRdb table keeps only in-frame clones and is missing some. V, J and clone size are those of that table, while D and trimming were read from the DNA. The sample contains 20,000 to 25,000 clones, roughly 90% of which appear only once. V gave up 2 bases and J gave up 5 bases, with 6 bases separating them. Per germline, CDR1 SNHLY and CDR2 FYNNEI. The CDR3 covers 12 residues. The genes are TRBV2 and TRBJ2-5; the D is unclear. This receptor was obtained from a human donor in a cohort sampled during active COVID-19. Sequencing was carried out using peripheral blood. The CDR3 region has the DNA TGTGCCAGCAGTGAAAATCTGGAGACCCAGTACTTC. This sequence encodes CASSENLETQYF.